This section outlines one T cell receptor (beta chain) sequence together with its context. The antigen is unknown. The CDR3 spans 14 residues. Trimming took 0 bases from V and 8 from J, leaving 11 bases between them. The data belong to a study of cytomegalovirus exposure and HLA in healthy donors. Study findings and constraints: A few chains tied to CMV proved CMV antigen-specific in vitro. Later examination showed HLA-associated TCR beta chains had greater clonal expansion than equally common others. In a later analysis, at a false discovery rate of 0.05, 16,951 TCR beta sequences matched HLA alleles. An analysis done earlier found most TCR beta V segments productive about 87% or about 30% of the time.

Amplification used 60 Vbeta primers and 13 Jbeta primers. Clones were sequenced by immunoSEQ multiplex PCR, and TCRdb holds only the in-frame ones, with some missing. This table has 40,000 to 50,000 clones, around 74% appearing once. This clonotype was obtained from a man aged 30 to 45 in good health and CMV-seronegative. The chain has TRBV23-1 and TRBJ2-1; possible D gene TRBD1, 5 bases. TRBV23-1 is an ORF; its function is uncertain. The sample taken for sequencing was PBMCs. The CDR3 sequence is CASSQSRRGHEQFF. CDR3 bases: TGCGCCAGCAGTCAATCTCGAAGGGGCCATGAGCAGTTCTTC.